These 27 T cell receptor beta chains were all obtained from the same sample, sequenced in a study of OX40 agonist ivuxolimab in advanced cancers. Libraries were prepared by immunoSEQ multiplex PCR; TCRdb keeps only in-frame clonotypes and omits some of them. The data show 53,000 or so clones, more than 75% seen once. Here the sequenced sample was CD4+ or CD8+ T cells sorted from blood, taken in a trial of the OX40 agonist ivuxolimab. The receptors stem from an adult with an advanced solid tumor such as melanoma, head and neck, liver or kidney cancer.

This chain joins TRBV4-2 and TRBJ2-7; D tentatively reads TRBD1 or TRBD2 (5 bases each). Germline loops: CDR1 LGHNA, CDR2 YNFKEQ. The CDR3 is 15 amino acids. V lost 8 bases, J lost 3 bases, and 20 bases lay in between. The CDR3 DNA sequence: TGTGCCAGCTCGACGAGGGGCGGCTCCGTCTACGAGCAGTACTTC. This gives the protein CASSTRGGSVYEQYF.

The V and J genes are TRBV29-1 and TRBJ2-1; 8 positions agree with TRBD1. The junction had 3 bases not matched to a gene; V was cut back by 1 base and J by 4 bases. This CDR3 has 14 residues. Germline V lookup: CDR1 SQVTM, CDR2 ANQGSEA. The CDR3 DNA reads TGCAGCGTTGAAGTGACAGGGGATTACAATGAGCAGTTCTTC. It is translated as CSVEVTGDYNEQFF.

The chain links TRBV5-8 to TRBJ1-3; D uncertain. This CDR3 is 14 amino acids long. Germline-derived CDR1 and CDR2 are SGHTS and YDEGEE. Trimming left V 1 base short and J 1 base short, with 6 bases between. For the CDR3, the DNA is TGTGCCAGCAGCTTGTGGGGTTCTGGAAACACCATATATTTT. Residues: CASSLWGSGNTIYF.

V is TRBV4-2 and J is TRBJ2-7; 11 bases align to TRBD2. The V gene's germline CDR1 is LGHNA and CDR2 YNFKEQ. The V and J ends lost 4 bases and 5 bases, in that order; junction bases with no gene match: 7. CDR3 size: 15 residues. The CDR3 DNA reads as TGTGCCAGCAGCCTCCGACTAGCGGGAATCAACGAGCAGTACTTC. Protein sequence: CASSLRLAGINEQYF.

This chain uses TRBV29-1 with TRBJ1-4; D unclear. In germline, CDR1 is SQVTM, CDR2 ANQGSEA. The length of the CDR3 is 15 residues. V lost 3 bases and J lost 2, with 13 bases in between. In DNA, the CDR3 is TGCAGCGTTGAGTTATTCGGGTCGACTAATGAAAAACTGTTTTTT. Its translation is CSVELFGSTNEKLFF.

This clone was detected once. The gene calls are TRBV4-2 and TRBJ2-7, with 14 bases identical to TRBD2. Germline lookup yields CDR1 LGHNA and CDR2 YNFKEQ. This CDR3 has 16 residues. After removal of 0 bases from V and 6 bases from J, the junction contained 4 bases not matched to a gene. Written as DNA, the CDR3 is TGTGCCAGCAGCCAAGACGGGACTAGCGGGAGCACCGAGCAGTACTTC. Encoded protein: CASSQDGTSGSTEQYF.

This clone was observed many times. The chain combines TRBV10-3 with TRBJ2-7; perhaps TRBD1 as D (5 bases). Deletions cut 5 bases from V and 6 bases from J, with 17 bases between. The CDR3 consists of 14 residues. CDR1 ENHRY and CDR2 SYGVKD come from the germline V gene. The CDR3 loop is CAISTDRDIAEQYF. CDR3 DNA sequence: TGTGCCATCAGTACCGACAGAGACATAGCCGAGCAGTACTTC.

This rearrangement joins TRBV15 to TRBJ2-7; the D gene is possibly TRBD2 (6 bases). The V gene lost 2 bases and the J gene lost 3 bases, with 14 bases spanning the gap. Germline CDR1 and CDR2: LNHNV and YYDKDF (reference sequence). The CDR3 runs to 15 residues. In DNA, the CDR3 is TGTGCCACCAGCAGACCTCCACGGGGGTTCTACGAGCAGTACTTC. Translating gives CATSRPPRGFYEQYF.

V and J are TRBV11-3 and TRBJ2-1, with 11 positions matching TRBD1. The CDR3 loop spans 15 amino acids. V was clipped by 6 bases and J by 6 bases; unmatched bases: 7. Germline V gene sequence: CDR1 SGHNT, CDR2 YENEEA. The CDR3 is CASSLGTGGFNEQFF. CDR3 bases: TGTGCCAGCAGTTTGGGGACAGGGGGATTCAATGAGCAGTTCTTC.

This rearrangement joins TRBV5-1 to TRBJ2-7, with TRBD1 as a possible D gene (6 bases). The CDR3 consists of 15 residues. V dropped 0 bases and J dropped 0 bases, with 10 bases sitting between them. The germline gives CDR1 SGHRS, CDR2 YFSETQ. The CDR3 sequence is CASSLDGTNSYEQYF. The CDR3 nucleotides are TGCGCCAGCAGCTTGGATGGGACAAACTCCTACGAGCAGTACTTC.

DNA for the CDR3: TGTGCCAGCAGTCCGATTGGGTCTGGGGCCAACGTCCTGACTTTC. It encodes CASSPIGSGANVLTF. The chain combines TRBV28 with TRBJ2-6; D unresolved. This CDR3 has 15 residues. Germline V lookup: CDR1 MDHEN, CDR2 SYDVKM. Trimming pared 5 bases from V and 1 base from J, leaving 9 bases between.

This rearrangement joins TRBV7-9 to TRBJ2-5; D assignment may be TRBD1 or TRBD2 (6 bases each). CDR1 is SEHNR and CDR2 is FQNEAQ in the germline V gene (reference sequence). V was shortened by 5 bases and J by 4 bases, with 14 bases between the two germline ends. CDR3 size: 14 residues. In nucleotides, the CDR3 is TGTGCCAGCAGCCAAACGAAGGGGGGAGAGACCCAGTACTTC. Its translation: CASSQTKGGETQYF.

The chain links TRBV7-9 to TRBJ1-5, with 9 bases lining up with TRBD1. The V and J ends lost 4 bases and 6 bases, in that order; junction bases with no gene match: 7. Germline CDR1 SEHNR, CDR2 FQNEAQ (reference sequence). The CDR3 totals 15 residues. CDR3 DNA sequence: TGTGCCAGCAGCTCCGGGACAGGGCCGGGTCAGCCCCAGCATTTT. It encodes CASSSGTGPGQPQHF.

The chain has TRBV7-8 and TRBJ1-2; no firm D call. The length of the CDR3 is 16 residues. Between the trimmed V and J ends, which lost 1 base and 6 bases, there was a span of 18 bases. Germline lookup yields CDR1 SGHVS and CDR2 FQNEAQ. CDR3 in amino acids: CASSLVPREGPHGYTF. In DNA, the CDR3 is TGTGCCAGCAGCTTAGTACCGCGGGAAGGTCCCCATGGCTACACCTTC.

The rearrangement uses TRBV29-1 and TRBJ2-5, with D perhaps TRBD1 (5 bases). The J call may be mistaken, given a closer DNA end match to TRBJ2-7. The CDR3 is 13 amino acids. In germline, CDR1 is SQVTM, CDR2 ANQGSEA. This CDR3 reads CSVSEQGTYEQYF. In nucleotides, the CDR3 is TGCAGCGTTTCGGAGCAGGGAACCTACGAGCAGTACTTC.

The chain recombines TRBV19 with TRBJ2-2; either TRBD1 or TRBD2 may fit D (5 bases each). The CDR3 consists of 15 residues. With 7 bases removed from V and 7 bases from J, the gap between germline ends came to 19 bases. CDR1 is LNHDA and CDR2 is SQIVND in the germline V gene (reference sequence). The CDR3 loop is CASIRDRSGIGELFF. Written as DNA, the CDR3 is TGTGCCAGTATACGGGACCGAAGCGGCATCGGGGAGCTGTTTTTT.

The V call is TRBV7-8, the J call TRBJ2-1; perhaps TRBD2 as D (6 bases). CDR3 length: 16 amino acids. V was cut by 5 bases and J by 0 bases, with 14 bases left in between. The germline gives CDR1 SGHVS, CDR2 FQNEAQ. The DNA of the CDR3 is TGTGCCAGCAGCCCCGTAGCGGATAGCTCCTACAATGAGCAGTTCTTC. Protein: CASSPVADSSYNEQFF.

The chain couples TRBV2 to TRBJ2-1; 9 bases are a match to TRBD2. This CDR3 is 15 amino acids long. The ends lost 7 bases at V and 8 bases at J; junction bases unmatched: 12. Germline V CDR1 and CDR2: SNHLY, FYNNEI. The CDR3 is CASTLEGLAVDEQFF. The CDR3 DNA sequence: TGTGCCAGCACCCTGGAGGGACTAGCCGTTGATGAGCAGTTCTTC.

The chain employs TRBV27 and TRBJ2-5; D perhaps matches TRBD1 (5 bases). The J call may be incorrect, as the DNA end agrees better with TRBJ2-7. This CDR3 is built from 16 residues. Germline V gene data show CDR1 as MNHEY and CDR2 as SMNVEV (reference sequence). In DNA, the CDR3 is TGTGCCAGCAGTTTATACACACCGGCGCAGGGTGGCGAGCAGTACTTC. Residues: CASSLYTPAQGGEQYF.

The gene calls are TRBV9 and TRBJ2-2; D is unclear. There are 16 residues in the CDR3. The V end was cut by 3 bases, the J end by 6 bases, with 18 bases between. The germline gives CDR1 SGDLS, CDR2 YYNGEE. CDR3 protein: CASSGGYRRVAGELFF. The CDR3 DNA follows: TGTGCCAGCAGCGGAGGTTATCGACGCGTGGCCGGGGAGCTGTTTTTT.

The count of this clone is one. V gene TRBV11-3 combines with J gene TRBJ2-1; 10 bases are shared with TRBD1. The V gene end was trimmed by 5 bases and the J gene end by 3 bases; junction bases not matched to a gene: 4. The CDR3 spans 15 residues. Germline values: CDR1 SGHNT, CDR2 YENEEA. The chain's CDR3 is CASSPGQGDYNEQFF. The DNA of the CDR3 is TGTGCCAGCAGCCCAGGACAGGGGGACTACAATGAGCAGTTCTTC.

The chain carries TRBV6-6 and TRBJ1-2; 9 bases match TRBD1. The ends lost 6 bases at V and 2 bases at J; junction bases unmatched: 7. CDR1 is MNHNY, CDR2 SVGAGI, per germline (reference sequence). This CDR3 region has 15 residues. The CDR3 DNA is TGTGCCAGCAGGATATCAACAGGGGGCAACTATGGCTACACCTTC. Its protein is CASRISTGGNYGYTF.

The chain carries TRBV5-1 and TRBJ2-1; the match to TRBD2 covers 8 bases. Looked up from germline, CDR1 is SGHRS and CDR2 is YFSETQ. The CDR3 runs 15 residues. The junction had 13 bases not matched to a gene; V was cut back by 8 bases and J by 6 bases. The chain's CDR3 is CASSLTGTRSNEQFF. The CDR3 DNA sequence: TGCGCCAGTTCACTCACCGGGACTAGGAGCAATGAGCAGTTCTTC. The variable domain in full, with the rest retrieved from reference TRBV5-1 and TRBJ2-1, is KAGVTQTPRYLIKTRGQQVTLSCSPISGHRSVSWYQQTPGQGLQFLFEYFSETQRNKGNFPGRFSGRQFSNSRSEMNVSTLELGDSALYLCASSLTGTRSNEQFFGPGTRLTVL.

This sequence joins TRBV9 and TRBJ2-3; 7 bases are shared with TRBD2. The CDR3 spans 16 residues. Trimming cost V 3 bases and J 5 bases; bases outside gene matches: 12. Germline V gene lookup returns CDR1 SGDLS and CDR2 YYNGEE. The CDR3: CASSALGGPEVDTQYF. For the CDR3, the DNA is TGTGCCAGCAGCGCTCTGGGAGGGCCTGAGGTAGATACGCAGTATTTT. Drawing the rest from reference TRBV9 and TRBJ2-3, the complete variable domain is DSGVTQTPKHLITATGQRVTLRCSPRSGDLSVYWYQQSLDQGLQFLIQYYNGEERAKGNILERFSAQQFPDLHSELNLSSLELGDSALYFCASSALGGPEVDTQYFGPGTRLTVL.

This sequence joins TRBV6-5 and TRBJ1-4, with TRBD1 as a possible D gene (5 bases). V was pared by 2 bases and J by 0 bases, with 7 bases between. This CDR3 region has 15 residues. Germline loops: CDR1 MNHEY, CDR2 SVGAGI. This CDR3 reads CASSYGGATNEKLFF. The CDR3 nucleotides read TGTGCCAGCAGTTACGGGGGGGCAACTAATGAAAAACTGTTTTTT.

The chain carries TRBV27 and TRBJ2-7, with 13 bases aligning to TRBD2. This CDR3 has 15 amino acids. Unmatched junction bases numbered 9, after V lost 6 bases and J lost 7 bases. CDR1 and CDR2 (germline): MNHEY, SMNVEV (reference sequence). CDR3 nucleotide sequence: TGTGCCAGCAGCCCTGGACTAGCGGGAGACCGTGAGCAGTACTTC. Its translation: CASSPGLAGDREQYF.

The chain combines TRBV5-1 with TRBJ2-7, with 9 bases matching TRBD1. Germline CDR1 and CDR2: SGHRS and YFSETQ. V shed 4 bases, J shed 3 bases, and the junction held 8 bases outside the gene matches. This CDR3 region has 15 residues. CDR3 in amino acids: CASSPIRTGVYEQYF. CDR3 coding DNA: TGCGCCAGCAGCCCGATCAGGACAGGGGTCTACGAGCAGTACTTC.